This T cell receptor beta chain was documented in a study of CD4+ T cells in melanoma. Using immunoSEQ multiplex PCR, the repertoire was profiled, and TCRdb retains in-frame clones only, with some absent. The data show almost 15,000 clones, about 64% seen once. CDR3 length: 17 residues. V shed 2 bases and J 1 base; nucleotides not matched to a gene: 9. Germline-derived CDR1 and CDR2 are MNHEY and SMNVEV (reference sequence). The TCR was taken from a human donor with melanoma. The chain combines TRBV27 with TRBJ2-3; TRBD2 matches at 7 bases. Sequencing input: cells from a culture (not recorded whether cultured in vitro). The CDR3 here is CASSLRASGYGTDTQYF. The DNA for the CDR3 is TGTGCCAGCAGTTTAAGGGCTAGCGGCTATGGCACAGATACGCAGTATTTT.